This T cell receptor beta chain was observed in a study of HIV-infected patients and healthy controls. No cell fractionation was done, so the repertoire covers all unsorted peripheral blood T cells. Study-level points and caveats: In healthy controls, MAIT alpha CDR3s were common; in HIV+ repertoires, severely depleted. Compared with untreated HIV+ repertoires, healthy controls showed roughly threefold more distinct CDR3s and higher Shannon diversity.

Germline loops: CDR1 MNHEY, CDR2 SVGEGT. The length of the CDR3 is 16 residues. V dropped 3 bases and J dropped 2 bases, with 14 bases sitting between them. Reverse transcription used around 500 ng RNA and constant-region primers for alpha and beta. Alpha and beta chain libraries were made separately by chain-specific third strand synthesis with multiplexing indices. Each cDNA molecule was barcoded, and a single primer pair amplified each chain. A 5' RACE adapter with a random hexamer and the SP2 primer site was joined to cDNA. TCRdb independently ran MiXCR on the 5' RACE reads; one entry per CDR3 protein. This table holds over 15,000 distinct CDR3 sequences, about 9.4% found once. This clonotype was recorded many times. Antigen specificity is unknown.

The source of this sequence is an adult in good health. The V and J genes are TRBV6-2 or TRBV6-3 and TRBJ1-5; unclear D gene. Sequenced sample: blood. In nucleotides, the CDR3 is TGTGCCAGCAGTTATCGAATGGTGGCGGGCAATCAGCCCCAGCATTTT. Translated: CASSYRMVAGNQPQHF.